Reported below is one T cell receptor (beta chain). Its antigen is still unknown. Base-call qualities are not available, and no considerably larger clone is one nucleotide away. Receptor amplification or capture employed 5' RACE. Sequencer: Illumina HiSeq 2500. A second PCR of about 7 to 12 cycles was performed with a sample-barcoded 5' primer and a J-beta primer mix. Each TCR beta cDNA molecule received a unique molecular identifier from a template-switch 5' adaptor carrying 12 random nucleotides. At least 2.5 million CDR3-containing paired-end reads were obtained from each sample. First-strand cDNA was synthesized from all RNA with the Mint cDNA synthesis kit, primed by a TRBC-specific oligonucleotide. Following uracil-DNA glycosylase treatment, all cDNA underwent a first 18-cycle PCR with the universal primers M1SS and BC2_uni_R. The original methods were these. Normalization of each sample was performed by random selection of 1 million high-quality reads, each carrying a distinct molecular identifier. Instead of being binned into consensus sequences, reads with shared molecular identifiers were discarded. MiTCR, with a Q25 quality threshold and the strictest error-elimination algorithm, was used for CDR3 identification, clonotype clustering and error correction. A nonparametric unseen species model using Euler transformation provided a lower-bound estimate of total TCR beta diversity. Clones were called with MiXCR by TCRdb after fastp trimmed the public reads at Q25, and only in-frame beta chains were retained. Here each entry gathers all rows of one CDR3 protein and keeps the most common genes and DNA. TCRdb, not the authors, supplied the V and J calls. The sample table records around 400,000 distinct CDR3 sequences; about half of these occur just once. The ten largest make up under 60% of the sample.

The germline V gene encodes CDR1 MRHNA and CDR2 SNTAGT. From V the trimming removes 3 bases and from J it removes 4 bases, while the gene matches leave 1 base of the junction unaccounted for. The CDR3 measures 14 amino acids from cysteine to phenylalanine. Left in the record is the CDR3 DNA by itself, 42 bases read in frame from the first base. This sample is part of a study of blood T cells in healthy people across ages (dated by TCRdb to the mid-2010s). For the study in its entirety: In model experiments, roughly one uniquely barcoded TCR beta cDNA molecule per two T cells was captured by template switching. The study measured age-related changes in TCR beta repertoire diversity using deep sequencing normalized with unique cDNA molecular identifiers. Four age groups were formed from the donors: young (average approximately 15 years), middle-aged (roughly 38), aged (over 55) and long-lived (about 80). To avoid experimental bias, donors of different ages were distributed randomly across sequencing lanes. The study analyzed two additional independent replicas of 1 million unique cDNA reads from the same blood draw for two donors, one aged 18 to 30 and one aged 80 or older. Beyond this particular receptor, the publication reports: The percentage of naive T cells measured by flow cytometry correlated strongly with observed TCR beta diversity. As age increased, observed TCR beta diversity per million T cells dropped in a roughly linear way, and a significant reduction was already evident by age about 40. The CMV infection status of donors was not known, potentially confounding age-related changes in expanded clonotypes. Estimates of total diversity based on one million sequenced T cells were regarded as lower bounds and as underestimates. Compared with the aged group, the long-lived group had more naive CD4+ T cells, fewer expanded clones and increased TCR diversity, a pattern suggesting age selection. Since profiling was done on bulk unsorted PBMCs, naive and antigen-experienced compartments could not be conclusively compared.

The 39 donors, aged roughly 6 to 95 years, were systemically healthy Caucasian individuals from Russia. About 10 milliliters of peripheral blood were collected from each donor into EDTA-treated Vacutainer tubes. Ficoll-Paque density-gradient centrifugation was used to isolate PBMCs, with at least 7 million per sample. Trizol reagent was used to extract total RNA from the PBMCs, yielding at least 5.5 micrograms per sample. Naive CD45RAhigh/CD27high T cell percentages were measured by flow cytometry on a PBMC aliquot from every donor. This clonotype was sampled from a man in his sixties in good health. The chain couples TRBV6-4 to TRBJ1-1; TRBD1 fits 11 bases in the junction. What was sequenced was blood. The nucleotides are TGTGCCAGCAGTGAGGGGACAGGGGGCACTGAAGCTTTCTTT. Its amino acids are CASSEGTGGTEAFF.